These 2 T cell receptor beta chains were all obtained from the same sample, sequenced in a study of T cell repertoires in cytomegalovirus infection. TCRdb recomputed calls from the reads with MiXCR, one row per CDR3 protein. The repertoire holds fewer than 80,000 distinct CDR3 sequences, about 4% seen once, with under 5.5% in the top ten. Sample: PBMCs. The receptors originated from a human donor in good health (CMV status not recorded). Some clones in this sample may be carry-over from other donors' samples.

At least ten counts were recorded for this clonotype. The chain's CDR3 is CASSVNLGGPRIEQYF. The CDR3 coding sequence is TGTGCCAGCAGTGTAAACCTGGGGGGTCCTCGAATCGAGCAGTACTTC. This chain links TRBV7-8 with TRBJ2-7, with D possibly being TRBD2 (6 bases). The CDR3 is 16 amino acids. Germline values: CDR1 SGHVS, CDR2 FQNEAQ. Between the trimmed V and J ends, which lost 6 bases and 6 bases, there was a span of 24 bases. Full variable domain (remainder filled in from reference TRBV7-8 and TRBJ2-7): GAGVSQSPRYKVAKRGQDVALRCDPISGHVSLFWYQQALGQGPEFLTYFQNEAQLDKSGLPSDRFFAERPEGSVSTLKIQRTQQEDSAVYLCASSVNLGGPRIEQYFGPGTRLTVT.

This clonotype was seen repeatedly, ten times or more. The chain links TRBV6-5 to TRBJ2-2; no clear D gene. Germline V gives CDR1 MNHEY, CDR2 SVGAGI. Trimming shortened V by 1 base and J by 2 bases, and 5 bases separated the two germline ends. The length of the CDR3 is 14 residues. CDR3 amino acids: CASSYFGNTGELFF. For the CDR3, the DNA is TGTGCCAGCAGTTACTTTGGAAACACCGGGGAGCTGTTTTTT.